These 27 T cell receptor beta chains were sequenced from one sample in a study of cytomegalovirus exposure and HLA in healthy donors. The PCR ran on 60 Vbeta and 13 Jbeta primers. Assay used: immunoSEQ multiplex PCR; TCRdb lists only in-frame clones, some missing. The table includes some 190,000 clones, around 80% detected once. The specimen was PBMCs. Receptor source: a girl aged 10 to 17 in good health and CMV-seropositive.

This rearrangement joins TRBV19 to TRBJ1-5; no reliable D call. V was shortened by 3 bases and J by 3 bases, with 15 bases between the two germline ends. CDR1 and CDR2 from the germline V gene are LNHDA and SQIVND (reference sequence). The CDR3 is 16 residues long. CDR3 coding DNA: TGTGCCAGTAGTATGAGCCCCCTCGGTGCCAATCAGCCCCAGCATTTT. The encoded protein is CASSMSPLGANQPQHF.

The chain combines TRBV5-1 with TRBJ2-7; 7 nucleotides match TRBD2. Germline trimming cut 4 bases from V and 1 base from J; bases unmatched to any gene: 8. The CDR3 covers 15 residues. Germline V gene sequence: CDR1 SGHRS, CDR2 YFSETQ. The CDR3, as DNA: TGCGCCAGCAGCCCGGCGGCGGGAGTATCCTACGAGCAGTACTTC. Translating gives CASSPAAGVSYEQYF.

The CDR3 DNA reads as TGTGCCAGCAGTTCCGCCTTCATAGCGGGGGACTACAATGAGCAGTTCTTC. Translation: CASSSAFIAGDYNEQFF. The rearrangement joins TRBV27 to TRBJ2-1; 9 nucleotides match TRBD2. The CDR3 contains 17 residues. V lost 4 bases and J lost 3; bases outside the gene matches: 10. Germline CDR1 reads MNHEY; CDR2 reads SMNVEV (reference sequence).

This rearrangement joins TRBV29-1 to TRBJ2-3, with D perhaps TRBD1 (5 bases). This CDR3 spans 16 amino acids. The V gene's germline CDR1 is SQVTM and CDR2 ANQGSEA. Trimming removed 0 bases from V and 0 bases from J, with 13 bases in between. The CDR3 sequence: CSVEDQQVLSTDTQYF. The CDR3, as DNA: TGCAGCGTTGAAGACCAACAGGTACTCAGCACAGATACGCAGTATTTT.

The V gene is TRBV10-1, the J gene TRBJ2-7, with 8 nucleotides matching TRBD2. The V and J ends lost 5 bases and 4 bases, in that order; junction bases with no gene match: 7. Germline values: CDR1 WNHNN, CDR2 SYGVQD (reference sequence). The CDR3 sequence is 14 residues long. CDR3 residues: CASSRSGMLYEQYF. CDR3 bases: TGCGCCAGCAGTCGTAGCGGGATGCTTTACGAGCAGTACTTC.

The CDR3 DNA reads TGTGCCAGCAGAGAAACAGGGTCGGATACGCAGTATTTT. It translates to CASRETGSDTQYF. The V gene is TRBV6-1, the J gene TRBJ2-3, with D perhaps matching TRBD1 (6 bases). Trimming took 6 bases from V and 6 from J, leaving 13 bases between them. Looked up from germline, CDR1 is MNHNS and CDR2 is SASEGT. The CDR3 loop spans 13 amino acids.

The chain uses TRBV4-1 and TRBJ2-3; 7 nucleotides line up with TRBD2. The J segment lost 3 bases and the V segment lost 1 base, leaving 10 bases of the junction unmatched. CDR3 size: 17 residues. Germline loops: CDR1 MGHRA, CDR2 YSYEKL. Here the CDR3 reads CASSQGVSGTNTDTQYF. For the CDR3, the DNA is TGCGCCAGCAGCCAAGGGGTGAGCGGGACTAATACAGATACGCAGTATTTT.

The chain has TRBV5-1 and TRBJ2-3; 15 nucleotides agree with TRBD2. Germline V gene sequence: CDR1 SGHRS, CDR2 YFSETQ. The V and J ends lost 3 bases and 6 bases, in that order; junction bases with no gene match: 2. The CDR3 runs 15 residues. In DNA, the CDR3 is TGCGCCAGCAGCTGGGGACTAGCGGGAGGTGATACGCAGTATTTT. The encoded protein is CASSWGLAGGDTQYF.

The chain employs TRBV5-1 and TRBJ1-2, with 8 nucleotides matching TRBD1. The CDR3 runs 15 residues. The germline V gene has CDR1 SGHRS and CDR2 YFSETQ. The V segment lost 4 bases and the J segment 5 bases; nucleotides outside the gene matches: 10. DNA for the CDR3: TGCGCCAGCAGCGTCGACAGGGGATCGGGGTATGGCTACACCTTC. Its protein is CASSVDRGSGYGYTF.

This rearrangement joins TRBV5-1 to TRBJ2-1; TRBD2 matches 9 bases. Germline lookup yields CDR1 SGHRS and CDR2 YFSETQ. This CDR3 contains 19 residues. Trimming cost V 3 bases and J 0 bases; bases outside gene matches: 13. The CDR3 DNA sequence: TGCGCCAGCAGCTCCGTTGGCGGGAGGGCCATTGACTCCTACAATGAGCAGTTCTTC. Its translation is CASSSVGGRAIDSYNEQFF.

The rearrangement uses TRBV6-4 and TRBJ2-3; the match to TRBD2 covers 8 bases. This CDR3 contains 15 residues. Per germline, CDR1 MRHNA and CDR2 SNTAGT. Germline trimming cut 4 bases from V and 4 bases from J; bases unmatched to any gene: 7. For the CDR3, the DNA is TGTGCCAGCAGTGGTAGTAGCGGGAATGCAGATACGCAGTATTTT. Amino acid sequence: CASSGSSGNADTQYF.

The chain uses TRBV6-5 and TRBJ2-1, with TRBD2 identical over 9 bases. Germline V lookup: CDR1 MNHEY, CDR2 SVGAGI. Trimming took 6 bases from V and 5 from J; bases not matched to a gene: 5. The CDR3 totals 14 residues. The CDR3 DNA follows: TGTGCCAGCAGACTTAGCGGGAGTCACAATGAGCAGTTCTTC. Translation gives CASRLSGSHNEQFF.

This clone was counted only a few times. It is likely a read error, because the conserved phenylalanine at the end of the CDR3 is missing. No DNA is shown, since the ends of the CDR3 on it are uncertain; the CDR3 is the one TCRdb lists. The chain is built from TRBV7-9 and TRBJ2-7; the table gives TRBD2 as D, unverified against the DNA. Germline V gene data show CDR1 as SEHNR and CDR2 as FQNEAQ (reference sequence). The CDR3 has 12 residues if both end residues are counted. The CDR3 spells CASSLDSGAGVL.

The J gene is TRBJ1-5, the V gene TRBV27; D gene unclear. The CDR3 is 15 residues long. Between the trimmed V and J ends, which lost 6 bases and 0 bases, there was a span of 12 bases. CDR1 is MNHEY and CDR2 is SMNVEV in the germline V gene (reference sequence). The CDR3 DNA is TGTGCCAGCAGCCCATATGTCTATAGCAATCAGCCCCAGCATTTT. This codes for CASSPYVYSNQPQHF.

CDR3 loop: CASSLVGTTGETQYF. CDR3 sequence (DNA): TGTGCCAGCAGCTTAGTAGGGACGACAGGAGAGACCCAGTACTTC. The V gene is TRBV7-2, the J gene TRBJ2-5; a possible D gene is TRBD1 (6 bases). Trimming shortened V by 1 base and J by 4 bases, and 13 bases separated the two germline ends. From germline, CDR1 is SGHTA and CDR2 FQGNSA. The CDR3 loop spans 15 amino acids.

V is TRBV19 and J is TRBJ1-1, with no clear D. CDR1 and CDR2 from the germline V gene are LNHDA and SQIVND (reference sequence). V lost 3 bases to trimming and J lost 4 bases, with 9 bases between them. The CDR3 has 13 residues. CDR3 residues: CASSISPFTEAFF. For the CDR3, the DNA is TGTGCCAGTAGTATTTCCCCTTTCACTGAAGCTTTCTTT.

The V call is TRBV27, the J call TRBJ2-1, with 9 nucleotides matching TRBD2. The length of the CDR3 is 14 residues. Per the germline V gene, CDR1 is MNHEY and CDR2 is SMNVEV (reference sequence). J gave up 9 bases and V 7 bases, and 10 bases lay outside the gene matches. For the CDR3, the DNA is TGTGCCAGCACCATTAGCGGGAGATCTGGTGAGCAGTTCTTC. This sequence encodes CASTISGRSGEQFF.

The rearrangement joins TRBV4-1 to TRBJ1-2, with unresolved D. The CDR3 spans 14 residues. Germline-derived CDR1 and CDR2 are MGHRA and YSYEKL. Trimming shortened V by 3 bases and J by 2 bases, and 10 bases separated the two germline ends. CDR3 amino acids: CASSHTAGNYGYTF. CDR3 sequence (DNA): TGCGCCAGCAGCCATACAGCCGGCAACTATGGCTACACCTTC.

The chain employs TRBV5-8 and TRBJ1-2; 8 nucleotides align to TRBD1. The CDR3 sequence is 18 residues long. After removal of 0 bases from V and 4 bases from J, the junction contained 14 bases not matched to a gene. Germline assignment: CDR1 SGHTS and CDR2 YDEGEE. CDR3 sequence reads: CASSLDWGTGGFSYGYTF. The CDR3 region has the DNA TGTGCCAGCAGCTTGGATTGGGGAACAGGGGGATTCAGCTATGGCTACACCTTC.

The chain has TRBV7-3 and TRBJ2-1; TRBD1 matches 9 bases. V shed 0 bases, J shed 1 base, and the junction held 7 bases outside the gene matches. CDR1 is SGHTA and CDR2 is FQGTGA in the germline V gene. CDR3 length: 18 residues. The CDR3 spells CASSLTRQQGASYNEQFF. As DNA, the CDR3 is TGTGCCAGCAGCTTAACTCGTCAACAGGGGGCGTCCTACAATGAGCAGTTCTTC.

This clone appeared a few times. V usage is TRBV27 and J usage is TRBJ1-5; 7 bases are a match to TRBD1. In germline, CDR1 is MNHEY, CDR2 SMNVEV (reference sequence). The junction had 7 bases not matched to a gene; V was cut back by 1 base and J by 4 bases. This CDR3 is built from 16 residues. CDR3 bases: TGTGCCAGCAGTTTATTAAGGGACAGCTCTAATCAGCCCCAGCATTTT. It encodes CASSLLRDSSNQPQHF.

The V and J genes are TRBV27 and TRBJ2-7; D might be TRBD2 (6 bases). CDR3 size: 13 residues. Deletions cut 3 bases from V and 6 bases from J, with 12 bases between. The germline V gene has CDR1 MNHEY and CDR2 SMNVEV (reference sequence). The CDR3 nucleotides are TGTGCCAGCAGTTTGGAGGGGAGCGGCGAGCAGTACTTC. Translation: CASSLEGSGEQYF.

The chain links TRBV27 to TRBJ2-3, with 8 bases fitting TRBD2. In germline, CDR1 is MNHEY, CDR2 SMNVEV (reference sequence). The CDR3 runs to 16 residues. The J segment lost 3 bases and the V segment lost 4 bases, leaving 9 bases of the junction unmatched. This CDR3 reads CASSSPLREETDTQYF. As DNA, the CDR3 is TGTGCCAGCAGTTCCCCTTTGCGGGAGGAGACAGATACGCAGTATTTT.

V is TRBV12-2 and J is TRBJ2-7; the D call TRBD2 from the table was never checked on the DNA. TRBV12-2 is labeled a pseudogene. The CDR3 length is 19 residues. This CDR3 is CASRLAGTSGAGSSYEQYF. CDR3 DNA sequence: TGTGCAAGTCGCTTAGCGGGGACTAGCGGGGCCGGAAGCTCCTACGAGCAGTACTTC.

The chain carries TRBV2 and TRBJ2-2, with 7 bases that match TRBD1. Germline V gene sequence: CDR1 SNHLY, CDR2 FYNNEI. This CDR3 comprises 15 residues. Trimming took 4 bases from V and 2 from J; bases not matched to a gene: 4. In DNA form, the CDR3 reads TGTGCCAGCAGTGCGGACAGGAGTAACACCGGGGAGCTGTTTTTT. Translated: CASSADRSNTGELFF.

In this sample, this clone turned up a few times. The chain has TRBV25-1 and TRBJ2-3; TRBD1 matches at 7 bases. The CDR3 has 15 amino acids. Trimming took 4 bases from V and 0 from J; bases not matched to a gene: 4. Germline lookup yields CDR1 MGHDK and CDR2 SYGVNS. As DNA, the CDR3 is TGTGCCAGCAGTGCACCGGGACAGAGCACAGATACGCAGTATTTT. Translation gives CASSAPGQSTDTQYF.

J is TRBJ2-7 and V is TRBV19, with TRBD2 matching 7 bases. CDR3 length equals 16 residues. J gave up 5 bases and V 3 bases, and 13 bases lay outside the gene matches. The germline V gene has CDR1 LNHDA and CDR2 SQIVND (reference sequence). DNA of the CDR3: TGTGCCAGTAGTATGGGGTCTAGCAGCGGGGCCCACGAGCAGTACTTC. It encodes CASSMGSSSGAHEQYF.